The 6 T cell receptor beta chains listed next were all sequenced from one sample in a study of cytomegalovirus exposure and HLA in healthy donors. The study ran its PCR with 60 Vbeta and 13 Jbeta primers. Only in-frame clones appear in the TCRdb table, and some are missing; sequencing was by immunoSEQ multiplex PCR. Found here are fewer than 200,000 clones, 75% to 90% of them singletons; the top ten hold about 2.1%. The source material was PBMCs. These receptors were collected from a woman younger than 35 in good health and CMV-seronegative.

The chain links TRBV10-3 to TRBJ1-2; perhaps TRBD1 as D (5 bases). V lost 7 bases and J lost 5, with 11 bases in between. The CDR3 has 12 amino acids. Germline V CDR1 and CDR2: ENHRY, SYGVKD. The CDR3 protein is CAIKRQLYGYTF. The CDR3 DNA follows: TGTGCCATCAAAAGACAGTTGTATGGCTACACCTTC.

The chain has TRBV28 and TRBJ2-3; D is unclear. V was pared by 2 bases and J by 8 bases, with 8 bases between. CDR1 is MDHEN, CDR2 SYDVKM, per germline. The CDR3 loop spans 12 amino acids. CDR3 in amino acids: CASSLNHGTQYF. The CDR3 DNA is TGTGCCAGCAGTTTAAATCACGGTACGCAGTATTTT.

The chain carries TRBV5-1 and TRBJ1-5, with D hard to call. The CDR3 contains 13 residues. CDR1 is SGHRS, CDR2 YFSETQ, per germline. V dropped 0 bases and J dropped 5 bases, with 6 bases sitting between them. CDR3 sequence: CASSLVFDQPQHF. CDR3 in DNA: TGCGCCAGCAGCTTGGTATTCGATCAGCCCCAGCATTTT.

V and J are TRBV5-1 and TRBJ2-5; 10 positions agree with TRBD2. The germline V gene has CDR1 SGHRS and CDR2 YFSETQ. V was pared by 3 bases and J by 4 bases, with 12 bases of the junction left unmatched. The CDR3 sequence is 17 residues long. CDR3 region: CASSSGERGGGSETQYF. The CDR3 coding sequence is TGCGCCAGCAGCTCCGGAGAGCGGGGGGGCGGCTCAGAGACCCAGTACTTC. The full variable domain, rest sourced from reference TRBV5-1 and TRBJ2-5, is KAGVTQTPRYLIKTRGQQVTLSCSPISGHRSVSWYQQTPGQGLQFLFEYFSETQRNKGNFPGRFSGRQFSNSRSEMNVSTLELGDSALYLCASSSGERGGGSETQYFGPGTRLLVL.

V usage is TRBV5-4 and J usage is TRBJ2-7; D is possibly TRBD1 (5 bases). This CDR3 spans 16 amino acids. Deletions cut 0 bases from V and 3 bases from J, with 16 bases between. Germline V gene sequence: CDR1 SGHNT, CDR2 YYREEE (reference sequence). The CDR3 nucleotides read TGTGCCAGCAGCTTGGGGGAAAGGACAAGCAACTACGAGCAGTACTTC. Translating it yields CASSLGERTSNYEQYF. Combining the CDR3 with reference TRBV5-4 and TRBJ2-7 gives the whole variable domain ETGVTQSPTHLIKTRGQQVTLRCSSQSGHNTVSWYQQALGQGPQFIFQYYREEENGRGNFPPRFSGLQFPNYSSELNVNALELDDSALYLCASSLGERTSNYEQYFGPGTRLTVT.

The chain is built from TRBV4-1 and TRBJ2-7; TRBD2 agrees at 9 bases. The V segment lost 0 bases and the J segment 3 bases; nucleotides outside the gene matches: 6. From germline, CDR1 is MGHRA and CDR2 YSYEKL. This CDR3 has 16 residues. The chain's CDR3 is CASSQEAWTSVYEQYF. Written as DNA, the CDR3 is TGCGCCAGCAGCCAAGAAGCGTGGACTAGCGTCTACGAGCAGTACTTC.